This T cell receptor (beta chain) was obtained from a study of blood T cell repertoires in COVID-19. This CDR3 has 17 amino acids. After removal of 4 bases from V and 0 bases from J, the junction contained 6 bases not matched to a gene. CDR1 and CDR2 (germline): SGHNT, YYREEE (reference sequence). Here immunoSEQ multiplex PCR was the method, and the copy in TCRdb shows in-frame clones only, minus some. The repertoire holds 200,000 to 250,000 clones, with more than 70% as singletons. The genes are TRBV5-4 and TRBJ1-6, with 8 bases matching TRBD1. Sequenced material: peripheral blood. This clonotype was sampled from a woman aged 55-70 years with acute or convalescent COVID-19. In nucleotides, the CDR3 is TGTGCCAGCAGCAGTGGACAGGGTAGCTCCTATAATTCACCCCTCCACTTT. The encoded protein is CASSSGQGSSYNSPLHF.